This T cell receptor beta chain emerged from a study of shared clonotypes between healthy human individuals. Study findings and constraints: The genetic and exposure-history diversity represented was limited by few donors.

Comments on this clone: No antigen is known for it.

The CDR3 is 15 amino acids. Germline V gives CDR1 SGHRS, CDR2 YFSETQ. Deletions cut 7 bases from V and 2 bases from J, with 18 bases between. Per sorted-subset replicate PCR, input was approximately 200 ng DNA, representing tens of thousands of T cell genomes. Repertoires were generated with immunoSEQ multiplex PCR, while TCRdb's copy carries only in-frame clones and drops some. The sample contains 2 million to 2.5 million clones, about 92% of which appear only once. The chain links TRBV5-1 to TRBJ1-1; D is unresolved. The sequencing input was naive CD4+ T cells from PBMCs. Subset given: CD45RA+ positively selected. This TCR derives from a man aged 18-30 years in good health. Some clones in this sample may be carry-over from other donors' samples. As DNA, the CDR3 is TGCGCCAGCGTTTCCGGGCCCCTGGTTAACACTGAAGCTTTCTTT. This translates into CASVSGPLVNTEAFF.